These T cell receptor beta chains were read from a single sample in a study of vaccination and CD4 T cells after COVID-19. Their antigen targets remain unknown. TCRdb fed the PCR reads into MiXCR, producing one record per CDR3 protein. Of approximately 12,000 distinct CDR3 sequences listed, around 50% were seen once; the top ten hold 15% to 25%. Specimen: CD4+ T cells from blood, cultured in vitro. These receptors came from a human donor who had recovered from COVID-19. The CDR3 runs from the conserved cysteine through the conserved F or W. The D gene is left open where the match is weak. For some rows the clone size is stated as once, few or many, or as a class when expanded; others skip it.

V	size	D	J	DNA	CDR3
TRBV24-1	once	.	TRBJ2-3	TGTGCCACCGAGTCCGCGGGTAGCACAGATACGCAGTATTTT	CATESAGSTDTQYF
TRBV6-1	few	TRBD1	TRBJ1-1	TGTGCCAGCAGCAATCAGGGGGGGCGGTACACTGAAGCTTTCTTT	CASSNQGGRYTEAFF
TRBV5-1	.	.	TRBJ2-1	TGCGCCAGCAGCGGGCTAGGCGGGTCTTACAATGAGCAGTTCTTC	CASSGLGGSYNEQFF
TRBV9	.	.	TRBJ1-2	TGTGCCAGCAGCGTTCGGGGAGGTAACTATGGCTACACCTTC	CASSVRGGNYGYTF
TRBV4-1	.	.	TRBJ2-5	TGCGCCAGCAGCCAAACATACCAAGAGACCCAGTACTTC	CASSQTYQETQYF
TRBV24-1	few	.	TRBJ1-4	TGTGCCACCAGTGACCCGGCCACCGACGGGGAGGGTGGAAAACTGTTTTTT	CATSDPATDGEGGKLFF
TRBV6-5	.	.	TRBJ1-3	TGTGCCAGCAGTTACGGCGGACCCTCTGGAAACACCATATATTTT	CASSYGGPSGNTIYF
TRBV2	few	.	TRBJ1-3	TGTGCCAGCAGTGAAGTCAGGGCCCCTGGAAACACCATATATTTT	CASSEVRAPGNTIYF
TRBV2	.	.	TRBJ2-3	TGTGCCAGCAGAGCCGACAGATTTTCGGATACGCAGTATTTT	CASRADRFSDTQYF
TRBV6-1	.	TRBD1	TRBJ1-6	TGTGCCAGCACCTGGACAGGCGATAATTCACCCCTCCACTTT	CASTWTGDNSPLHF
TRBV15	.	.	TRBJ2-3	TGTGCCACCTCTCGAGACACAGATACGCAGTATTTT	CATSRDTDTQYF
TRBV30	once	.	TRBJ2-5	TGTGCCTGGAGTGTACGGGGAGAGACCCAGTACTTC	CAWSVRGETQYF
TRBV20-1	few	TRBD2	TRBJ2-1	TGCAGTGCGAAGGCGGCTAGCGGGATCAGCTACAATGAGCAGTTCTTC	CSAKAASGISYNEQFF
TRBV11-3	.	.	TRBJ2-5	TGTGCCAGCAGCTTGTTGGGAAAAGAGACCCAGTACTTC	CASSLLGKETQYF
TRBV5-4	.	.	TRBJ1-2	TGTGCCAGCAGCTCACCTCGGCGCAACTATGGCTACACCTTC	CASSSPRRNYGYTF
TRBV28	.	.	TRBJ2-6	TGTGCCAGCAGTTCAGGGACATCCTCCTCTGGGGCCAACGTCCTGACTTTC	CASSSGTSSSGANVLTF
TRBV19	.	.	TRBJ2-1	TGTGCCAGTACGAGGGGTGACTCCTACAATGAGCAGTTCTTC	CASTRGDSYNEQFF
TRBV7-9	.	.	TRBJ1-3	TGTGTCAGCAGCTTTTTCAGGAATGGAAACACCATATATTTT	CVSSFFRNGNTIYF
TRBV6-1	.	TRBD1	TRBJ1-3	TGTGCCAGCAAGCGACAGGGGGTATACACCATATATTTT	CASKRQGVYTIYF
TRBV10-3	few	.	TRBJ1-3	TGTGCCATCAAGACGCAGGTGGGCTCTGGAAACACCATATATTTT	CAIKTQVGSGNTIYF
TRBV5-8	.	.	TRBJ2-7	TGTGCCAGCAGCTTGGTCTCCTACGAGCAGTACTTC	CASSLVSYEQYF
TRBV9	.	TRBD1	TRBJ2-5	TGTGCCAGCAGCCCCAGGGGGCAAGAGACCCAGTACTTC	CASSPRGQETQYF
TRBV20-1	few	TRBD2	TRBJ2-7	TGCAGCAATATACTAGCGGGACGATCGGGGGAGCAGTACTTC	CSNILAGRSGEQYF
TRBV10-3	.	.	TRBJ1-5	TGTGCCACCAAGGGGCAGGATAGCAATCAGCCCCAGCATTTT	CATKGQDSNQPQHF
TRBV30	.	.	TRBJ2-3	TGTGCCGGAGCCGAGGACTACCGAGATACGCAGTATTTT	CAGAEDYRDTQYF